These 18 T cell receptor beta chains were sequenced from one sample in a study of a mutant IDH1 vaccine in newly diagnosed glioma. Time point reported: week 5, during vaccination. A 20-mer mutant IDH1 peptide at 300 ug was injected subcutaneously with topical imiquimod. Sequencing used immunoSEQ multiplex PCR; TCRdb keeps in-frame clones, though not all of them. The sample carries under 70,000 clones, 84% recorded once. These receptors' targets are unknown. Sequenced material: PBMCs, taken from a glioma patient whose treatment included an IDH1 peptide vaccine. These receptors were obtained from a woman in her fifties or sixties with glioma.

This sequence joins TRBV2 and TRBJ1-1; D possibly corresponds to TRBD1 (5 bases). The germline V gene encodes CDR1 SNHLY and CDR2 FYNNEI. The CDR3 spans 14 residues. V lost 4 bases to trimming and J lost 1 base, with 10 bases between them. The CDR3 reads CASSGGRGNTEAFF. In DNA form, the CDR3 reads TGTGCCAGCAGTGGAGGTAGGGGGAACACTGAAGCTTTCTTT.

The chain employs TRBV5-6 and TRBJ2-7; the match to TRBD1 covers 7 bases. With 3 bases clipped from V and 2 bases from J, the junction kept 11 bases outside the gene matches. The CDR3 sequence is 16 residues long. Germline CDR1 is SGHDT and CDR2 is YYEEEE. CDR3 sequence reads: CASSSALGTATYEQYF. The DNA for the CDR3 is TGTGCCAGCAGCTCGGCGCTAGGGACAGCTACCTACGAGCAGTACTTC.

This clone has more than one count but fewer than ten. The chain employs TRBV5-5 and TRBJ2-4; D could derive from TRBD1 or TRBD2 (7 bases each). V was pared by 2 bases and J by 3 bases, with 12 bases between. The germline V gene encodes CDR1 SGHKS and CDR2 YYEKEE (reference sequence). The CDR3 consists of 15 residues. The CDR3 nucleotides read TGTGCCAGCAGCTTTGCGGGGGACAGCAAAAACATTCAGTACTTC. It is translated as CASSFAGDSKNIQYF. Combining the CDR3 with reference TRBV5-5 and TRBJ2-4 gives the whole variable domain DAGVTQSPTHLIKTRGQQVTLRCSPISGHKSVSWYQQVLGQGPQFIFQYYEKEERGRGNFPDRFSARQFPNYSSELNVNALLLGDSALYLCASSFAGDSKNIQYFGAGTRLSVL.

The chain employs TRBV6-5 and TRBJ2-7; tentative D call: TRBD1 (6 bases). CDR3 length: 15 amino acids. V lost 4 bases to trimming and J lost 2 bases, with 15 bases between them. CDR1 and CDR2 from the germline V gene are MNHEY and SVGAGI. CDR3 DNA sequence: TGTGCCAGCAGTTCTGAGAAAAGGGGGACCTACGAGCAGTACTTC. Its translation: CASSSEKRGTYEQYF.

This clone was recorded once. CDR3 residues: CASSSGAYTIYF. CDR3 sequence (DNA): TGTGCCAGCAGCTCAGGGGCTTACACCATATATTTT. The chain combines TRBV11-3 with TRBJ1-3; D possibly corresponds to TRBD1 (6 bases). CDR1 and CDR2 (germline): SGHNT, YENEEA. Between the trimmed V and J ends, which lost 4 bases and 8 bases, there was a span of 9 bases. The CDR3 is 12 amino acids.

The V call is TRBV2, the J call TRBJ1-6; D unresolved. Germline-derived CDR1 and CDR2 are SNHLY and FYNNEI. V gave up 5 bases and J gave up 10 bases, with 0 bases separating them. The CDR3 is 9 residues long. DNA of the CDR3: TGTGCCAGCAGTTCACCCCTCCACTTT. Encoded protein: CASSSPLHF.

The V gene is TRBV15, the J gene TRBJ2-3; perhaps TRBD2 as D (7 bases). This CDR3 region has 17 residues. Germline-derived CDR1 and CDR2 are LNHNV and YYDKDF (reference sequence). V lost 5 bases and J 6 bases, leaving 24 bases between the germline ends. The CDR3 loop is CATSREAGAMGGDTQYF. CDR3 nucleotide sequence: TGTGCCACCAGCCGCGAGGCGGGGGCCATGGGGGGGGATACGCAGTATTTT.

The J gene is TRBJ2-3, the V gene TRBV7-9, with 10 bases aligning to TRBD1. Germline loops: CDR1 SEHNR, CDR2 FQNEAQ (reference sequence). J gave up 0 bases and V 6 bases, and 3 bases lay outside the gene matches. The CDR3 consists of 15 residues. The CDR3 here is CASSLDRGSTDTQYF. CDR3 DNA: TGTGCCAGCAGTTTGGACAGGGGGAGCACAGATACGCAGTATTTT.

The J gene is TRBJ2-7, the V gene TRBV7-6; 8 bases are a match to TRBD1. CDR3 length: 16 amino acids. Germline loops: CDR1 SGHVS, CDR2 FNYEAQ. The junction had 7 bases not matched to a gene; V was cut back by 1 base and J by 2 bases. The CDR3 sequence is CASSLGGQDLPYEQYF. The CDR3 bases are TGTGCCAGCAGCTTAGGGGGACAGGACCTCCCCTACGAGCAGTACTTC. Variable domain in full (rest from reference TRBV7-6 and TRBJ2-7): GAGVSQSPRYKVTKRGQDVALRCDPISGHVSLYWYRQALGQGPEFLTYFNYEAQQDKSGLPNDRFSAERPEGSISTLTIQRTEQRDSAMYRCASSLGGQDLPYEQYFGPGTRLTVT.

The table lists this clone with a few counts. The CDR3 is CASSVDTDYEQYF. The CDR3 DNA sequence: TGTGCCAGCAGCGTAGATACAGACTACGAGCAGTACTTC. The chain combines TRBV9 with TRBJ2-7; D not certain. Trimming took 0 bases from V and 3 from J, leaving 7 bases between them. Per germline, CDR1 SGDLS and CDR2 YYNGEE. CDR3 length: 13 residues.

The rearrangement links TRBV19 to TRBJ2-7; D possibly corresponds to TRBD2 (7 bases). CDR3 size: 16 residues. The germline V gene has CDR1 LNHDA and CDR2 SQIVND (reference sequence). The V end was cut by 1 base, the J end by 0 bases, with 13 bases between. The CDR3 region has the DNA TGTGCCAGTAGTATAGCCGGGGGCGGGAGCTCCTACGAGCAGTACTTC. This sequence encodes CASSIAGGGSSYEQYF.

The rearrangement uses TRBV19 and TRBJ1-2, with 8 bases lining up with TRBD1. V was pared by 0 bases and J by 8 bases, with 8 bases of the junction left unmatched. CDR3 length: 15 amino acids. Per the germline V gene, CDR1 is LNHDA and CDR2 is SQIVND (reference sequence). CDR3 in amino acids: CASSIDQGARGGYTF. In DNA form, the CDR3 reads TGTGCCAGTAGTATAGATCAGGGGGCGCGAGGAGGCTACACCTTC.

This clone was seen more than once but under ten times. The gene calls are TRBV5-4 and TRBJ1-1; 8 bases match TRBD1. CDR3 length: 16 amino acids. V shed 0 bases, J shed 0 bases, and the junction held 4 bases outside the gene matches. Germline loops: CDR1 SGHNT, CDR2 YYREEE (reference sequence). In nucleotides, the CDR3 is TGTGCCAGCAGCTTGGGGACAGGGATGATGAACACTGAAGCTTTCTTT. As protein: CASSLGTGMMNTEAFF.

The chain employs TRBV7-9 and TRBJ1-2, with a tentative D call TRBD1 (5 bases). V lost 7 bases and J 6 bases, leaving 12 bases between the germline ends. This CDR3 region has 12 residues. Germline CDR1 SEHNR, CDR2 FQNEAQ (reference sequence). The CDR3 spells CASTFEGHGYTF. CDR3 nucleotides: TGTGCCAGCACCTTTGAGGGGCATGGCTACACCTTC.

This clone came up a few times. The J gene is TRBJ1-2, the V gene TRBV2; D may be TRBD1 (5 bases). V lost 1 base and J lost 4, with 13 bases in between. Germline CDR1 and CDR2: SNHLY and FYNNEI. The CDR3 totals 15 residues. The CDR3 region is CASSEGEQGRYGYTF. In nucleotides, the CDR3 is TGTGCCAGCAGTGAAGGGGAGCAGGGCCGCTATGGCTACACCTTC.

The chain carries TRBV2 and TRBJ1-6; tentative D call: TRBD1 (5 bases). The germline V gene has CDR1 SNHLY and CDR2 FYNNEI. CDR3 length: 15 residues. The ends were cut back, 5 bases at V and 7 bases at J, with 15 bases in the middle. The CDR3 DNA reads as TGTGCCAGCAGTCCTCCGGGACCGTCCAATTCACCCCTCCACTTT. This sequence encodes CASSPPGPSNSPLHF.

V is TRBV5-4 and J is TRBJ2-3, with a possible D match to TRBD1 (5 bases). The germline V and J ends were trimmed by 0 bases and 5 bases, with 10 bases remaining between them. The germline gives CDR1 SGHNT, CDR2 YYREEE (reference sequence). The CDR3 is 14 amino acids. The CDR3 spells CASSLGAQGDTQYF. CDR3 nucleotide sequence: TGTGCCAGCAGCTTGGGGGCCCAGGGAGATACGCAGTATTTT. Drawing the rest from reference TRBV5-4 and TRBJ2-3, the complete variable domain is ETGVTQSPTHLIKTRGQQVTLRCSSQSGHNTVSWYQQALGQGPQFIFQYYREEENGRGNFPPRFSGLQFPNYSSELNVNALELDDSALYLCASSLGAQGDTQYFGPGTRLTVL.

CDR3 residues: CATSRGTGGAGTEAFF. CDR3 nucleotides: TGTGCCACCAGCAGGGGGACAGGGGGCGCGGGCACTGAAGCTTTCTTT. The V call is TRBV15, the J call TRBJ1-1, with TRBD1 matching over 12 bases. The CDR3 spans 16 residues. The junction had 6 bases not matched to a gene; V was cut back by 3 bases and J by 4 bases. The germline gives CDR1 LNHNV, CDR2 YYDKDF (reference sequence).